These T cell receptor beta chains were read from a single sample in a study of OX40 agonist ivuxolimab in advanced cancers. The method was immunoSEQ multiplex PCR; TCRdb's version includes in-frame clones alone and lacks a portion of them. The table lists about 7,200 clones, around 80% of them singletons. The specimen comprised CD4+ or CD8+ T cells sorted from blood, sampled in a trial of the OX40 agonist ivuxolimab. These receptors were taken from an adult with an advanced solid tumor such as melanoma, head and neck, liver or kidney cancer. Both conserved end residues are part of each CDR3. The D gene is left open where the match is weak. Only some rows state a clone size, as once, few, many or a class for expanded clones.

clone_size j_call d_call v_call cdr3_aa cdr3_nt
few TRBJ2-7 TRBD1 TRBV4-2 CASSPLGTGPYEQYF TGTGCCAGCAGTCCGTTGGGGACAGGGCCCTACGAGCAGTACTTC
- TRBJ2-5 - TRBV28 CASSFLDGRLQETQYF TGTGCCAGCAGTTTTTTAGATGGGCGGTTGCAAGAGACCCAGTACTTC
- TRBJ2-7 - TRBV27 CASSAGAAYEQYF TGTGCCAGCAGCGCGGGGGCAGCCTACGAGCAGTACTTC
- TRBJ2-6 TRBD1 TRBV7-9 CASSLEDRAGANVLTF TGTGCCAGCAGCTTAGAAGACAGGGCTGGGGCCAACGTCCTGACTTTC
- TRBJ2-7 - TRBV30 CAWSRGETNSYEQYF TGTGCCTGGAGTAGAGGGGAGACCAACTCCTACGAGCAGTACTTC
- TRBJ2-2 TRBD1 TRBV4-1 CASSQDRGQGWLFF TGCGCCAGCAGCCAAGATAGGGGACAGGGTTGGCTGTTTTTT
medium-sized TRBJ1-1 - TRBV28 CASSLFARDGKVTEAFF TGTGCCAGCAGTTTATTTGCCCGGGACGGGAAGGTAACTGAAGCTTTCTTT
- TRBJ1-2 - TRBV2 CASSENRRISSLQNYGYTF TGTGCCAGCAGTGAAAACAGAAGAATATCGAGTCTCCAAAACTATGGCTACACCTTC
- TRBJ2-7 - TRBV28 CASSLVAVEQYF TGTGCCAGCAGTTTGGTGGCTGTCGAGCAGTACTTC
- TRBJ2-2 - TRBV9 CASSVDRHQNTGELFF TGTGCCAGCAGCGTAGACCGGCACCAGAACACCGGGGAGCTGTTTTTT
- TRBJ2-1 TRBD1 TRBV7-6 CASSLGTGAYEQFF TGTGCCAGCAGCTTAGGGACAGGGGCCTATGAGCAGTTCTTC
- TRBJ1-1 - TRBV28 CASSSRAYPEAFF TGTGCCAGCAGCTCCAGGGCGTACCCTGAAGCTTTCTTT
- TRBJ2-1 TRBD2 TRBV7-9 CASSHRLAGGSEQFF TGTGCCAGCAGCCACCGACTAGCGGGAGGTAGTGAGCAGTTCTTC
- TRBJ2-7 - TRBV6-4 CASSDPGYEQYF TGTGCCAGCAGTGACCCGGGATACGAGCAGTACTTC
- TRBJ1-2 - TRBV6-6 CASSYSANYGYTF TGTGCCAGCAGTTACTCAGCTAACTATGGCTACACCTTC
- TRBJ2-1 TRBD1 TRBV4-3 CASSPRTGYYNEQFF TGCGCCAGCAGCCCCCGGACAGGGTACTACAATGAGCAGTTCTTC
- TRBJ2-3 - TRBV10-1 CASAQGASGTDTQYF TGCGCCAGCGCCCAGGGGGCTAGCGGGACGGATACGCAGTATTTT
once TRBJ2-1 TRBD1 TRBV7-6 CASSLGTGRYEQFF TGTGCCAGCAGCTTAGGGACAGGTCGGTATGAGCAGTTCTTC
- TRBJ2-5 - TRBV5-1 CASSLVLGETQYF TGCGCCAGCAGCTTGGTTTTGGGAGAGACCCAGTACTTC
few TRBJ1-2 TRBD1 TRBV4-1 CASSIQGAMDYGYTF TGCGCCAGCAGCATACAGGGGGCCATGGACTATGGCTACACCTTC